This TCR beta chain was observed in a study of OX40 agonist ivuxolimab in advanced cancers. Study details: Patients in dose escalation had liver, melanoma, kidney or head and neck cancers. At 65% to 85% male, the cohort had a mean age of around 56 years, ranging from about 23 to 79. Overall study findings and caveats: The study observed clonal expansion of CD4+ and CD8+ blood T cells by week 6 at 0.1 to 3.0 mg/kg. Among T cells, CD8+ cells averaged more expanded clones than CD4+ cells.

Repertoires were generated with immunoSEQ multiplex PCR, while TCRdb's copy carries only in-frame clones and drops some. The sample contains 35,000 to 45,000 clones, approximately 86% of which appear only once. Germline lookup yields CDR1 LGHNA and CDR2 YSLEER. The V end lost 1 base, the J end lost 3 bases, and 15 bases lay between the germline ends. This CDR3 is 17 amino acids long. A word on this clone: Its specificity is not known.

The specimen was CD4+ or CD8+ T cells sorted from blood, collected in a trial of the OX40 agonist ivuxolimab. The TCR originated in an adult with an advanced solid tumor such as melanoma, head and neck, liver or kidney cancer. This chain connects TRBV4-3 to TRBJ1-4; D is unresolved. CDR3 loop: CASSQASAPFSNEKLFF. The CDR3, as DNA: TGCGCCAGCAGCCAAGCCTCAGCGCCTTTTTCTAATGAAAAACTGTTTTTT.